This T cell receptor (beta chain) appears in the sequencing data of a study of cytomegalovirus exposure and HLA in healthy donors. With 60 Vbeta and 13 Jbeta primers, the PCR was carried out. Profiling relied on immunoSEQ multiplex PCR, and the TCRdb table lists in-frame clones only, not all of them. The profile shows under 250,000 clones, around four fifths of them singletons. In regard to this clone: Its antigen remains unknown.

Whole-study findings and limits: Later on, a genetic analysis was performed. It linked a missense variant in DCLRE1C with V- and J-gene trimming of TCR beta. There were a few CMV-associated chains whose specificity for CMV antigens was confirmed in vitro.

The V and J ends lost 4 bases and 11 bases respectively, with 15 bases between them. From germline, CDR1 is LNHNV and CDR2 YYDKDF (reference sequence). CDR3 size: 14 residues. The sequence was collected from a boy aged 10-17 years in good health and CMV-seronegative. J is TRBJ2-6 and V is TRBV15, with a tentative D call TRBD1 (5 bases). Sequencing was performed on PBMCs. The chain's CDR3 is CATSKQVPPHVLTF. Written as DNA, the CDR3 is TGTGCCACCAGCAAACAGGTACCCCCCCACGTCCTGACTTTC.